The entry below describes one T cell receptor beta chain. Indicated treatment: about 20 received Ad26.COV2.S at low or high dose, single or two shots; about 5 received placebo; per-sample allocation not given. Each sample was drawn 63 days after the first injection (of vaccine or placebo). The donor's status was that of an adult aged 18-55 years in Boston. Germline V gene data show CDR1 as SQVTM and CDR2 as ANQGSEA. The CDR3 has 14 residues. Trimming stripped 2 bases from V and 5 bases from J, with 15 bases between. This sample is part of a study of Ad26.COV2.S vaccination and SARS-CoV-2 variants. Measured with immunoSEQ multiplex PCR; TCRdb has only the in-frame clones, and not every one. The sample includes some 300,000 clones, 86% of them seen just once.

The material sequenced was peripheral blood, taken in a trial of Ad26.COV2.S vaccine versus placebo. V and J are TRBV29-1 and TRBJ2-5; tentatively, D is TRBD2 (6 bases). The clonotype originates from a person aged 18-60 years who received the Ad26.COV2.S COVID-19 vaccine or a placebo. CDR3 nucleotides: TGCAGCGTTGAAATCGGGAGTAGCAAGGAGACCCAGTACTTC. Its protein product is CSVEIGSSKETQYF.